This is a list of T cell receptor beta chains from one sample in a study of T cells in Graves' hyperthyroidism and ophthalmopathy. Using its own MiXCR run on the multiplex PCR reads, TCRdb lists one record per CDR3 protein. The sample shows 650,000 to 700,000 distinct CDR3 sequences, roughly 17% of them seen only once. The sequenced sample was blood. The source is a man aged 45-65 years with Graves' hyperthyroidism. CDR3s include the opening cysteine and the closing phenylalanine or tryptophan. The D gene is left open where the match is weak. A row's size may be missing; if present it is once, few, many or a size class.

TRBJ2-3 - TRBV2 - CATAYKTATDTQYF TGTGCCACCGCTTACAAGACTGCCACAGATACGCAGTATTTT
TRBJ2-7 few TRBV20-1 TRBD2 CSARDRASGAPEQYF TGCAGTGCTAGAGATCGGGCTAGCGGGGCCCCTGAGCAGTACTTC
TRBJ1-4 - TRBV2 - CASSEERVREKLFF TGTGCCAGCAGTGAAGAGAGGGTTCGCGAAAAACTGTTTTTT
TRBJ1-2 many TRBV30 - CAWSWRGGYTF TGTGCCTGGAGCTGGCGCGGCGGCTACACCTTC
TRBJ2-5 many TRBV6-1 TRBD1 CASSVTRDSQETQYF TGTGCCAGCAGTGTCACACGGGACAGTCAAGAGACCCAGTACTTC
TRBJ2-7 many TRBV10-2 - CASSESDPSYEQYF TGCGCCAGCAGTGAGTCTGACCCCTCCTACGAGCAGTACTTC
TRBJ2-7 few TRBV24-1 - CATSDRSYEQYF TGTGCCACCAGTGACCGCTCCTACGAGCAGTACTTC
TRBJ1-5 - TRBV28 - CASSFPQGPQPQHF TGTGCCAGCAGTTTCCCGCAGGGTCCTCAGCCCCAGCATTTT
TRBJ2-1 many TRBV9 - CASSVGIGASPDYNEQFF TGTGCCAGCAGCGTGGGGATTGGGGCGTCACCGGATTACAATGAGCAGTTCTTC
TRBJ1-4 many TRBV12-3/TRBV12-4 - CASSLTNEKLFF TGTGCCAGCAGTTTGACTAATGAAAAACTGTTTTTT
TRBJ1-1 - TRBV19 - CASSIWQENTEAFF TGTGCCAGTAGTATTTGGCAGGAGAACACTGAAGCTTTCTTT
TRBJ1-5 - TRBV30 - CAWSVQLSQPQHF TGTGCCTGGAGTGTACAACTGAGTCAGCCCCAGCATTTT
TRBJ1-2 many TRBV5-6 - CASSLYQGNYGYTF TGTGCCAGCAGCTTGTATCAGGGGAACTATGGCTACACCTTC
TRBJ2-7 - TRBV18 TRBD2 CASLQEAGGTYEQYF TGTGCCAGCCTTCAAGAGGCGGGGGGTACCTACGAGCAGTACTTC
TRBJ2-5 many TRBV27 - CASSLSMDRGGETQYF TGTGCCAGCAGTTTATCGATGGACAGAGGCGGGGAGACCCAGTACTTC
TRBJ2-2 many TRBV2 - CASRRTGELFF TGTGCCAGCAGGAGGACCGGGGAGCTGTTTTTT
TRBJ2-1 few TRBV15 TRBD2 CATSARTSGNHNEQFF TGTGCCACCAGCGCTCGGACTAGCGGGAACCACAATGAGCAGTTCTTC
TRBJ1-4 few TRBV5-4 - CASSFGGTREKLFF TGTGCCAGCAGCTTTGGGGGGACTAGAGAAAAACTGTTTTTT
TRBJ1-2 - TRBV20-1 - CSAIAGTYGYTF TGCAGTGCGATTGCGGGAACCTATGGCTACACCTTC
TRBJ2-3 - TRBV30 TRBD2 CAWSLLAGGPDTQYF TGTGCCTGGAGCCTACTAGCGGGAGGGCCAGATACGCAGTATTTT
TRBJ1-2 many TRBV29-1 - CSVEVRTGYGYTF TGCAGCGTTGAGGTCCGGACGGGCTATGGCTACACCTTC
TRBJ2-2 few TRBV5-1 - CASSLGTQNTGELFF TGCGCCAGCAGCTTGGGGACTCAGAACACCGGGGAGCTGTTTTTT
TRBJ2-1 few TRBV11-2 - CASSLESGEHNEQFF TGTGCCAGCAGCTTAGAGTCAGGGGAACACAATGAGCAGTTCTTC
TRBJ2-7 - TRBV6-2/TRBV6-3 - CASSSPGAHEQYF TGTGCCAGCAGCTCCCCGGGGGCCCACGAGCAGTACTTC
TRBJ2-7 many TRBV20-1 TRBD1 CSAMDRGYEQYF TGCAGTGCTATGGACAGGGGCTACGAGCAGTACTTC
TRBJ2-7 - TRBV20-1 TRBD2 CSARVIGTSGRLSEDEQYF TGCAGTGCTAGAGTAATCGGGACTAGCGGGAGGTTAAGTGAGGACGAGCAGTACTTC
TRBJ2-1 many TRBV19 TRBD2 CASSSGLAGDNEQFF TGTGCCAGTAGCTCCGGACTAGCGGGAGATAATGAGCAGTTCTTC
TRBJ2-5 few TRBV7-2 TRBD1 CASSLGGTGGGETQYF TGTGCCAGCAGCTTAGGAGGGACAGGGGGCGGGGAGACCCAGTACTTC
TRBJ1-4 many TRBV12-3/TRBV12-4 - CASMGEKLFF TGTGCCAGCATGGGGGAAAAACTGTTTTTT
TRBJ1-2 - TRBV12-3/TRBV12-4 TRBD1 CASSKDRVYGYTF TGTGCCAGCAGTAAAGACAGGGTGTATGGCTACACCTTC
TRBJ1-4 - TRBV6-5 - CASSYVFGGATNEKLFF TGTGCCAGCAGTTACGTTTTCGGGGGCGCAACTAATGAAAAACTGTTTTTT
TRBJ2-1 - TRBV18 - CASSWRLDEQFF TGTGCCAGCTCGTGGCGCCTGGATGAGCAGTTCTTC
TRBJ2-3 - TRBV24-1 TRBD2 CATSDPFAGGFTDTQYF TGTGCCACCAGTGATCCCTTTGCGGGAGGCTTCACAGATACGCAGTATTTT
TRBJ1-2 - TRBV30 - CAWSIQELYGYTF TGTGCCTGGAGTATACAGGAGCTCTACGGCTACACCTTC
TRBJ2-2 - TRBV24-1 TRBD2 CATSDPGLAGELFF TGTGCCACCAGTGATCCGGGACTAGCCGGGGAGCTGTTTTTT
TRBJ2-1 many TRBV6-1 TRBD2 CASSYTGLPYNEQFF TGTGCCAGCAGTTATACGGGACTACCATACAATGAGCAGTTCTTC
TRBJ2-7 - TRBV20-1 TRBD2 CSASNRAGSSYEQYF TGCAGTGCTAGTAATAGAGCGGGAAGCTCCTACGAGCAGTACTTC
TRBJ2-5 many TRBV5-1 TRBD2 CASSLTSGTSTETQYF TGCGCCAGCAGCTTGACTAGCGGGACGTCCACAGAGACCCAGTACTTC
TRBJ1-4 many TRBV11-2 - CASTRGRHEKLFF TGTGCCAGCACTCGGGGTCGGCACGAAAAACTGTTTTTT
TRBJ1-2 few TRBV14 - CASSQVPGADTF TGTGCCAGCAGCCAAGTACCCGGCGCTGACACCTTC
TRBJ1-6 - TRBV9 - CASSGRQVNSPLHF TGTGCCAGCAGCGGACGACAGGTCAATTCACCCCTCCACTTT
TRBJ2-7 - TRBV5-6 - CASSLNYYEQYF TGTGCCAGCAGCCTGAACTACTACGAGCAGTACTTC
TRBJ1-3 few TRBV7-2 - CASSLDLRNTIYF TGTGCCAGCAGCTTAGACCTGAGAAACACCATATATTTT
TRBJ2-5 many TRBV28 TRBD2 CASSLTSGSRKTQYF TGTGCCAGCAGTTTAACTAGCGGGAGCAGGAAGACCCAGTACTTC
TRBJ1-6 - TRBV2 - CAGRGLKKDTSPLHF TGTGCCGGCAGGGGACTAAAGAAAGATACTTCACCCCTCCACTTT
TRBJ2-1 few TRBV30 - CAWSKGYNEQFF TGTGCCTGGAGTAAGGGATACAATGAGCAGTTCTTC
TRBJ2-1 many TRBV19 - CASTLGGQVNEQFF TGTGCCAGTACCCTGGGGGGGCAAGTCAATGAGCAGTTCTTC
TRBJ2-5 - TRBV2 - CATLQTNQETQYF TGTGCCACCCTACAGACAAACCAAGAGACCCAGTACTTC
TRBJ2-3 few TRBV7-6 - CASSLGLVATDTQYF TGTGCCAGCAGCTTAGGGTTGGTAGCCACAGATACGCAGTATTTT
TRBJ1-5 many TRBV7-3 - CASSLNGNSNQPQHF TGTGCCAGCAGCTTAAACGGGAATAGCAATCAGCCCCAGCATTTT
TRBJ2-1 - TRBV7-6 TRBD2 CASSLAHSGVYNEQFF TGTGCCAGCAGCTTAGCGCACAGCGGGGTTTACAATGAGCAGTTCTTC
TRBJ2-7 many TRBV6-2/TRBV6-3 TRBD2 CASSLGTSGSISYEQYF TGTGCCAGCAGTCTGGGGACTAGCGGGAGTATCTCCTACGAGCAGTACTTC
TRBJ2-7 many TRBV28 - CASSLGGSPSYEQYF TGTGCCAGCAGTTTAGGTGGATCCCCCTCCTACGAGCAGTACTTC
TRBJ2-1 - TRBV24-1 - CVTSAVTGSSYNEQFF TGTGTCACCAGTGCCGTTACGGGGAGCTCCTACAATGAGCAGTTCTTC
TRBJ2-7 many TRBV2 - CASRPDQGGYEQYF TGTGCCAGCAGACCAGATCAGGGAGGCTACGAGCAGTACTTC
TRBJ1-1 - TRBV12-3/TRBV12-4 - CASSLQSGTEAFF TGTGCCAGCAGTCTCCAAAGTGGCACTGAAGCTTTCTTT
TRBJ2-6 many TRBV28 - CASSLPGASGANVLTF TGTGCCAGCAGTTTACCGGGGGCCTCTGGGGCCAACGTCCTGACTTTC
TRBJ2-7 - TRBV14 - CASSQGGGGSSYEQYF TGTGCCAGCAGCCAAGGGGGAGGGGGAAGCTCCTACGAGCAGTACTTC
TRBJ2-2 few TRBV30 TRBD2 CAWISGNSGELFF TGTGCCTGGATTAGCGGGAACTCCGGGGAGCTGTTTTTT